The present T cell receptor beta chain was sequenced within a study of blood T cell repertoires in COVID-19. Study-wide background: Samples representing acute and convalescent COVID-19 were sourced from the United States, Italy and Spain. Sample material is recorded as cDNA or gDNA derived from T cells, B-cell-depleted T cells, or PBMCs.

Methods used by the authors: The assay estimated nucleated cells by amplifying reference gene primers. TCRdb's copy holds only in-frame clones and misses some; the assay was immunoSEQ multiplex PCR. V and J calls and clone size follow that table, whereas D and trimming were derived from the DNA. This sample carries 200,000 to 250,000 clones, approximately 85% of them seen once, and the ten largest clones take approximately 2.4%. The sample was peripheral blood. The receptor comes from a woman in her sixties or seventies with COVID-19, enrolled during active disease.

This CDR3 is CASSIVGTGGYGYTF. The CDR3, as DNA: TGTGCCAGTAGTATAGTTGGGACAGGGGGATATGGCTACACCTTC. V is TRBV19 and J is TRBJ1-2; the match to TRBD1 covers 11 bases. This CDR3 is 15 amino acids long. V lost 1 base, J lost 5 bases, and 3 bases stayed unmatched. The germline gives CDR1 LNHDA, CDR2 SQIVND (reference sequence).